This T cell receptor beta chain was sequenced in a study of beta chain features in type 1 diabetes. This clone has just a few counts. The antigen is unknown. Reverse transcription of all isolated RNA meant that expressed TCRB transcripts were sequenced. Here immunoSEQ multiplex PCR was the method, and the copy in TCRdb shows in-frame clones only, minus some. This table has about 450,000 clones, roughly 11% appearing once. General study results and limits: Across patients, naive, central memory and Treg TCRB repertoires exhibited apparently greater similarity than was observed across healthy donors. Individuals with type 1 diabetes displayed fewer insertions and more deletions at VDJ junctions.

Based on CD45RO/CCR7/CD25/CD127/CD95/CD27, CD4+ regulatory, stem cell-like memory, naive and central memory cells were sorted. Sort purity for all populations was recorded as exceeding 98%. The CDR3 contains 13 residues. The chain uses TRBV21-1 and TRBJ1-2. TRBV21-1 is a recognized pseudogene. Sequenced sample: naive CD4+ T cells from blood. This clonotype was sampled from a woman in her late teens or twenties in good health. Written as DNA, the CDR3 is TGTGCCAGCAGGCCCTACCCTTGGCCGGGCTACACCTTC. Translated: CASRPYPWPGYTF.